This T cell receptor (beta chain) derives from a study of regulatory T cells in long-lasting Graves disease. Study in general: Over 5 years of antithyroid drugs plus positive TSH receptor antibodies defined persistent Graves' disease.

Study outcomes and limitations: Newly diagnosed patients shared about 950 public clonotypes; persistent patients shared under 3,000.

The time point was: persistent/refractory GD, antithyroid drugs over 5 years with positive TRAb. RNA from PBMCs was the source of the TCR library. As for this clonotype: Its cognate antigen is unknown.

Assembly of TCR beta libraries relied on iRepertoire HTBI primers together with Arm-PCR of CDR3 regions. In the original workflow: Across all samples, roughly 62 TRBV segments and around 15 TRBJ segments were identified. TCRdb reanalysed the multiplex PCR reads using MiXCR and keeps one entry per CDR3 protein. The V and J calls were determined by TCRdb, not by the authors. The sample contains hundreds of thousands of distinct CDR3 sequences, about 20% of which appear only once. CDR3 length: 15 amino acids. Germline V CDR1 and CDR2: MNHNS, SASEGT. V was pared by 5 bases and J by 0 bases, with 4 bases of the junction left unmatched.

The clonotype originates from a female donor with Graves disease. This chain connects TRBV6-1 to TRBJ1-1, with 9 bases lining up with TRBD1. The sample in question was peripheral blood mononuclear cells (PBMCs), obtained when the disease was refractory, from a patient treated with antithyroid drugs. CDR3 sequence: CASSRTGVMNTEAFF. The CDR3 nucleotides read TGTGCCAGCAGTCGGACAGGGGTAATGAACACTGAAGCTTTCTTT.